This T cell receptor beta chain was obtained from a study of T cells in Graves' hyperthyroidism and ophthalmopathy (dated by TCRdb to between 2019 and 2020). With respect to the entire study: Peripheral blood samples were taken at the time of initial diagnosis, prior to any treatment. After sampling, hyperthyroidism patients received methimazole starting at 30 mg daily, and ophthalmopathy patients received high-dose intravenous methylprednisolone. The 100 or so discovery patients were randomly split 7:3 into training and test sets. According to the paper, TCR Vbeta CDR3 sequencing was carried out on 135 peripheral blood samples, which came from approximately 43 ophthalmopathy, around 75 hyperthyroidism and some 17 progressor patients. Thyroid tissue and blood T-cell repertoires from six or seven Graves' hyperthyroidism patients were also compared in the study. TCR V-J signatures able to tell the groups apart were searched for in a discovery cohort of around 95 patients, of whom 43 had Graves' ophthalmopathy and roughly 58 had stable Graves' hyperthyroidism. Whether ophthalmopathy could be predicted prospectively was tested in an independent validation cohort made up of roughly 19 hyperthyroidism patients plus 17 patients who later progressed to ophthalmopathy.

Study-wide conclusions, independent of this receptor: A model built on a 13 V-J signature distinguished ophthalmopathy from stable hyperthyroidism, reaching 85% to 90% sensitivity and about 81% specificity in cross-validation and 80%/75% in testing. Most expanded thyroid clonotypes (frequency above 0.001) were also detected in blood, a finding suggesting that blood repertoires may reflect thyroid immune responses. In validation, the model predicted progression to ophthalmopathy a median of about 6.8 months before onset, with about 67% sensitivity and 72.22% specificity. Sample size was not statistically predetermined, and investigators were not blinded to group allocation.

CDR1 and CDR2 are read off the germline V gene as SNHLY and FYNNEI. The CDR3 sequence holds 15 residues, the cysteine and phenylalanine included. Only the CDR3 region is kept as DNA, spanning 45 bases read in frame from base 1. Trimming accounts for 7 bases at V and 5 bases at J, while the number of junction bases matched to no gene is 11. Moderately to severely active disease, a Clinical Activity Score of at least 3, a NOSPECS grade of at least 4, and a duration under 3 months were present in ophthalmopathy patients. The study excluded patients with uncontrolled infections, other autoimmune diseases, pregnancy or lactation. Diagnoses were established on the basis of clinical symptoms, serum thyroxine and TRAb, thyroid ultrasound, and orbital computed tomography. PBMCs were isolated from about 9.2 ml of fresh peripheral blood by Ficoll-Paque density gradient centrifugation. Total RNA was extracted with Trizol reagent, and quality was checked on an Agilent 2100 Bioanalyzer.

This clonotype was found many times. Its specific antigen is unknown. Base qualities are not recorded, but no much larger clone differs from it by a single base. TCR beta CDR3 regions were amplified from RNA transcripts. A first-round RT-PCR of the TCR CDR3 used the HTBI primer set with the Qiagen OneStep RT-PCR kit. Libraries were constructed in a second round of multiplex PCR, after which size selection and purification were carried out. Libraries were sequenced paired-end with 100 bp reads on an Illumina HiSeq2000. Concerning the study's data processing: Raw data were processed with SOAPnuke, discarding reads with adapters, uncalled bases, mean Phred below 15, or no exact constant-primer or identifier match. High-quality paired reads were merged with COPE v1.2.5, and unique nucleotide sequences were defined as clonotypes. MiTCR v1.1 was used to align the clonotypes against IMGT TRBV, TRBD and TRBJ reference segments. The analysis included only V-J combinations with a frequency above 0.0001, which together covered more than 99% of the repertoires. The TCS score was defined as F50 (clonal expansion) divided by E x V (chaos), with BLOSUM62-based TCRdist calculated between CDR3 peptides within each V-J. Welch's t-statistics and random forest reduced several hundred V-J features to under 15, which were used in a naive Bayes classifier (R e1071). TCRdb reworked the public reads: Q25 trimming with fastp, MiXCR clone assembly, productive beta chains retained. Under each unique CDR3 protein, matching rows form one entry showing the most common genes and DNA. For this entry, the V and J calls and clone size follow TCRdb and not the study's own pipeline. Counted in this sample were fewer than 650,000 distinct CDR3 sequences; 13% to 15% of them appeared once. Around 7% of the sample lies in the top ten.

The clonotype comes from a woman younger than 30 with Graves' ophthalmopathy. Source material: blood. The rearrangement combines TRBV2 with TRBJ2-5, and TRBD2 matches 9 of the central bases. The nucleotide sequence reads TGTGCCAGCATCCGCAAGCGGGAGGTCGATGAGACCCAGTACTTC. Translation gives CASIRKREVDETQYF.